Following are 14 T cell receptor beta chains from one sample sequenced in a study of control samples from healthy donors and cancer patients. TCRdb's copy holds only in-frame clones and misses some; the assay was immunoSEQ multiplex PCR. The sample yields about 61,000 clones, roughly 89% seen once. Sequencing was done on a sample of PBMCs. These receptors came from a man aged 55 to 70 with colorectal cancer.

The CDR3 loop reads CASSGDLGQGGWNTEAFF. Written as DNA, the CDR3 is TGTGCCAGCAGCGGAGACCTTGGACAGGGGGGGTGGAACACTGAAGCTTTCTTT. The chain carries TRBV9 and TRBJ1-1; 10 bases map to TRBD1. Germline V CDR1 and CDR2: SGDLS, YYNGEE. The CDR3 runs 18 residues. V trimming: 3 bases; J trimming: 1 base; junction bases outside the gene matches: 12.

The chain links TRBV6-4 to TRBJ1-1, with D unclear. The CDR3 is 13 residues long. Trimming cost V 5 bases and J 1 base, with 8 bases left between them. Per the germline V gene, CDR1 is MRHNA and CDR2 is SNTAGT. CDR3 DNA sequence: TGTGCCAGCAGTATCGACGGGAACACTGAAGCTTTCTTT. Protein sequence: CASSIDGNTEAFF.

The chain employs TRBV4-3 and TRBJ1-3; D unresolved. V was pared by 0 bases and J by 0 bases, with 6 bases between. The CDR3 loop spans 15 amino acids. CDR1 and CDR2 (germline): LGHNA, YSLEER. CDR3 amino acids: CASSQETSSGNTIYF. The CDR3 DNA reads TGCGCCAGCAGCCAAGAGACGAGCTCTGGAAACACCATATATTTT.

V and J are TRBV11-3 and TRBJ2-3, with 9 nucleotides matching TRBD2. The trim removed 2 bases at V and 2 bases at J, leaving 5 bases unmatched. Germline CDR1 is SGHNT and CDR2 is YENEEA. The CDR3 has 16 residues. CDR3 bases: TGTGCCAGCAGCTTACCCAGCGGGGGGTACACAGATACGCAGTATTTT. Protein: CASSLPSGGYTDTQYF.

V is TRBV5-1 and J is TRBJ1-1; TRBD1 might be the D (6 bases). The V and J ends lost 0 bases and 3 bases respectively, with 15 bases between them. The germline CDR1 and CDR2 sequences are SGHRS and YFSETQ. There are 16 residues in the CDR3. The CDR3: CASSLEAGAVDTEAFF. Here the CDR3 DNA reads TGCGCCAGCAGCTTGGAGGCAGGGGCCGTGGACACTGAAGCTTTCTTT. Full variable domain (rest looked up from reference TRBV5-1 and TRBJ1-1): KAGVTQTPRYLIKTRGQQVTLSCSPISGHRSVSWYQQTPGQGLQFLFEYFSETQRNKGNFPGRFSGRQFSNSRSEMNVSTLELGDSALYLCASSLEAGAVDTEAFFGQGTRLTVV.

This chain's CDR3 is CASSRNRGRQPQHF. CDR3 DNA sequence: TGTGCCAGCAGCCGAAACAGGGGACGACAGCCCCAGCATTTT. The chain carries TRBV7-8 and TRBJ1-5; 7 nucleotides match TRBD1. The CDR3 totals 14 residues. Unmatched junction bases numbered 8, after V lost 5 bases and J lost 7 bases. Germline CDR1 is SGHVS and CDR2 is FQNEAQ. The full variable domain, completed using reference TRBV7-8 and TRBJ1-5, is GAGVSQSPRYKVAKRGQDVALRCDPISGHVSLFWYQQALGQGPEFLTYFQNEAQLDKSGLPSDRFFAERPEGSVSTLKIQRTQQEDSAVYLCASSRNRGRQPQHFGDGTRLSIL.

This chain's CDR3 is CASGREGQNSPLHF. The CDR3 DNA is TGCGCCAGCGGGCGAGAGGGACAGAATTCACCCCTCCACTTT. The genes are TRBV5-1 and TRBJ1-6, with 7 positions matching TRBD1. Germline-derived CDR1 and CDR2 are SGHRS and YFSETQ. J lost 7 bases, V lost 7 bases, and 8 bases had no gene match. This CDR3 contains 14 residues.

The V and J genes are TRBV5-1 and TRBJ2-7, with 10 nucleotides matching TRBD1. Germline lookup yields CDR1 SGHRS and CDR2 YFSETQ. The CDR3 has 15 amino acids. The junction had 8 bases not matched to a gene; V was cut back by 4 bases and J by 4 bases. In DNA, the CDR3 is TGCGCCAGCAGCGTGAGCGGACAGGGGGTATACGAGCAGTACTTC. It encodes CASSVSGQGVYEQYF.

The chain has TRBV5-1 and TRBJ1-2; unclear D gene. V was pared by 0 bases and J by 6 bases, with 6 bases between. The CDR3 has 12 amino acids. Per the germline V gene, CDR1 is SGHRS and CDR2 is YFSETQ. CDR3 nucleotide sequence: TGCGCCAGCAGCTTGGCCGGCGATGGCTACACCTTC. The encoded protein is CASSLAGDGYTF.

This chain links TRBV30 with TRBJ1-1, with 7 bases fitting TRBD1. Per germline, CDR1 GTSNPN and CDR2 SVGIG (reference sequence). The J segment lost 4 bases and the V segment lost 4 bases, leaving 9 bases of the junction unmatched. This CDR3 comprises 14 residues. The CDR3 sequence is CAWTIKGAVTEAFF. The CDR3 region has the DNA TGTGCCTGGACCATCAAGGGGGCTGTCACTGAAGCTTTCTTT. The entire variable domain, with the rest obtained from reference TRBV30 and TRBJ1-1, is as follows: SQTIHQWPATLVQPVGSPLSLECTVEGTSNPNLYWYRQAAGRGLQLLFYSVGIGQISSEVPQNLSASRPQDRQFILSSKKLLLSDSGFYLCAWTIKGAVTEAFFGQGTRLTVV.

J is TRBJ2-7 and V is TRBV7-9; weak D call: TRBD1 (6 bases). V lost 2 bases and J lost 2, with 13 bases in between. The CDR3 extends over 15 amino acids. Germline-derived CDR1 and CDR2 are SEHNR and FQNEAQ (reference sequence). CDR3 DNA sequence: TGTGCCAGCAGCTTACCCCTGACAGGCCCCTACGAGCAGTACTTC. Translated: CASSLPLTGPYEQYF.

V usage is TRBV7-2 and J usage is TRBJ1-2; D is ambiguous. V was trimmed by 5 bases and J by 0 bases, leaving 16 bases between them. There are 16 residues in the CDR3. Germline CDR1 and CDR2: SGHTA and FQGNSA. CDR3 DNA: TGTGCCAGCAGCCTGTACTCGATTGGAGCTAACTATGGCTACACCTTC. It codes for CASSLYSIGANYGYTF.

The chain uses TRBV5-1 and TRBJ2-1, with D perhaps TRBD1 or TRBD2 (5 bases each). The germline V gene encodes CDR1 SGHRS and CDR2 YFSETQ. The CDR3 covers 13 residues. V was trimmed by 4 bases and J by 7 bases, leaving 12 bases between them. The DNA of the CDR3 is TGCGCCAGCAGCCGGGACGGAACGAATGAGCAGTTCTTC. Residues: CASSRDGTNEQFF.

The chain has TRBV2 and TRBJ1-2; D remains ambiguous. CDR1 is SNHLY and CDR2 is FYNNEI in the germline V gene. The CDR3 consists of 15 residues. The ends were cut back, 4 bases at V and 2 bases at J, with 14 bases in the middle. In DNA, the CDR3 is TGTGCCAGCAGTGTACTTTCTACCAGCAACTATGGCTACACCTTC. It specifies CASSVLSTSNYGYTF.